This T cell receptor beta chain was observed in a study of cytomegalovirus exposure and HLA in healthy donors. Overall study: Drawn from HLA-typed donors, about 82 million unique TCRs were held in an early data release. Study results and limitations: Researchers reported from a later analysis that most CMV-associated TCR beta chains appeared HLA-restricted. In a later analysis, across HLA loci, associated TCR counts were highest for DRB1, lowest for HLA-C. CMV serostatus was the only recorded immune exposure for donors.

This PCR relied on a set of 60 Vbeta primers and 13 Jbeta primers. Generated by immunoSEQ multiplex PCR, the TCRdb table keeps only in-frame clones and is missing some. The table includes some 160,000 clones, around 73% detected once. With regard to this clone: Its antigen is still unknown.

Looked up from germline, CDR1 is SGHVS and CDR2 is FQNEAQ. The V gene lost 1 base and the J gene lost 6 bases, with 12 bases spanning the gap. This CDR3 has 15 residues. This chain links TRBV7-8 with TRBJ2-2, with D perhaps matching TRBD2 (5 bases). This clonotype was obtained from a male donor in good health and CMV-seronegative. Specimen: PBMCs. As DNA, the CDR3 is TGTGCCAGCAGCTTAGGTCGAGGGCCCCCCGGGGAGCTGTTTTTT. Its translation: CASSLGRGPPGELFF.